Within the sample, the clone carrying this T cell receptor beta chain is medium-sized. CT and PET/CT showed node-negative disease in all patients, none of whom had received prior chemotherapy or radiotherapy or had other malignancies. The data were taken from a study of prognosis after radiotherapy for stage I lung cancer. Study-wide background: SBRT radiotherapy comprised 3 to 5 fractions at a biologically effective dose of at least 100 Gy.

TCR beta CDR3 amplification from genomic DNA was performed by two-round multiplex PCR. Primers targeting each individual TRBV and TRBJ gene were applied in first-round PCR. TCRdb used MiXCR to reprocess the multiplex PCR reads, holding one entry per CDR3 protein. The data contain 20,000 to 30,000 distinct CDR3 sequences, 40% of them singletons. The CDR3 is 15 amino acids. CDR1 and CDR2 (germline): SGHRS, YFSETQ. The ends lost 7 bases at V and 2 bases at J; junction bases unmatched: 9. This sequence joins TRBV5-1 and TRBJ2-5; 9 nucleotides align to TRBD1. Sequencing was performed on PBMCs, taken before or after stereotactic body radiation therapy (not recorded which). This clonotype was sampled from a donor aged 50 or older with non-small cell lung cancer. The CDR3 DNA sequence: TGCGCCAGCTCGGGACAGGGCGGACGGCAAGAGACCCAGTACTTC. This gives the protein CASSGQGGRQETQYF.